These 25 T cell receptor beta chains came from one sample sequenced in a study of OX40 agonist ivuxolimab in advanced cancers. Data came from immunoSEQ multiplex PCR; TCRdb stores just in-frame clones and leaves some out. Of 85,000 or so clones in the sample, 80% to 90% were seen once. Sequencing used CD4+ or CD8+ T cells sorted from blood, obtained in a trial of the OX40 agonist ivuxolimab. All receptors come from an adult with an advanced solid tumor such as melanoma, head and neck, liver or kidney cancer.

The V gene is TRBV18, the J gene TRBJ2-5, with D hard to call. Deletions cut 6 bases from V and 2 bases from J, with 10 bases between. The CDR3 is 13 amino acids. Germline values: CDR1 KGHSH, CDR2 LQKENI. CDR3 protein: CASSHAVQETQYF. The CDR3, as DNA: TGTGCCAGCTCCCACGCGGTGCAAGAGACCCAGTACTTC.

This sequence joins TRBV19 and TRBJ1-5; D is unresolved. Germline V gives CDR1 LNHDA, CDR2 SQIVND (reference sequence). The CDR3 spans 14 residues. V lost 3 bases, J lost 4 bases, and 10 bases lay in between. The CDR3 region has the DNA TGTGCCAGTAGTATTATTGAACAAAATCAGCCCCAGCATTTT. It translates to CASSIIEQNQPQHF.

The CDR3 sequence: CASSLRYTVKEAFF. In nucleotides, the CDR3 is TGTGCCAGCAGTTTGAGGTATACAGTGAAGGAAGCTTTCTTT. This chain links TRBV27 with TRBJ1-1; D is uncertain. Trimming removed 3 bases from V and 8 bases from J, with 16 bases in between. The CDR3 runs to 14 residues. Germline V gene sequence: CDR1 MNHEY, CDR2 SMNVEV (reference sequence).

Only a few counts were recorded for this clone. The chain joins TRBV10-1 to TRBJ1-1; D unclear. V lost 10 bases and J 0 bases, leaving 12 bases between the germline ends. From germline, CDR1 is WNHNN and CDR2 SYGVQD (reference sequence). The CDR3 loop spans 13 amino acids. The CDR3 sequence: CATSQNMNTEAFF. The CDR3 nucleotides read TGCGCCACTTCACAGAACATGAACACTGAAGCTTTCTTT.

V gene TRBV7-3 combines with J gene TRBJ2-7; D remains unclear. The CDR3 has 15 residues. Germline V gene data show CDR1 as SGHTA and CDR2 as FQGTGA. V was shortened by 0 bases and J by 2 bases, with 11 bases between the two germline ends. CDR3 sequence reads: CASSLTAAETYEQYF. CDR3 DNA: TGTGCCAGCAGCTTAACCGCGGCGGAAACCTACGAGCAGTACTTC.

This clone appeared once. The chain is built from TRBV12-5 and TRBJ2-1, with 7 bases identical to TRBD2. Germline trimming cut 0 bases from V and 9 bases from J; bases unmatched to any gene: 14. This CDR3 spans 17 amino acids. Germline CDR1 and CDR2: LGHNT and FRNRAP. This CDR3 reads CASGLVIAAGTTFEQFF. In DNA, the CDR3 is TGTGCTAGTGGTTTGGTAATAGCAGCGGGGACTACATTTGAGCAGTTCTTC.

This clone was observed once. The J gene is TRBJ1-2, the V gene TRBV14, with D perhaps TRBD1 (5 bases). CDR1 is SGHDN and CDR2 is FVKESK in the germline V gene. Trimming stripped 2 bases from V and 6 bases from J, with 13 bases between. The CDR3 spans 14 residues. The CDR3 spells CASSQRSWGNGYTF. CDR3 nucleotide sequence: TGTGCCAGCAGCCAAAGGAGTTGGGGGAATGGCTACACCTTC.

A single count supports this clone. The chain has TRBV2 and TRBJ1-1, with a weak D call TRBD1 (6 bases). Germline values: CDR1 SNHLY, CDR2 FYNNEI. The CDR3 sequence is 12 residues long. Trimming took 8 bases from V and 9 from J, leaving 16 bases between them. CDR3 sequence (DNA): TGTGCCAGCGGCGGACAGCAACTTAAAGCTTTCTTT. It codes for CASGGQQLKAFF.

J is TRBJ2-3 and V is TRBV6-1, with 8 positions matching TRBD1. The germline CDR1 and CDR2 sequences are MNHNS and SASEGT. V lost 1 base, J lost 2 bases, and 5 bases stayed unmatched. This CDR3 comprises 16 residues. In DNA form, the CDR3 reads TGTGCCAGCAGTGAAGGGACAGGGTCGGCCACAGATACGCAGTATTTT. Residues: CASSEGTGSATDTQYF.

The chain uses TRBV7-3 and TRBJ2-5; no definite D call. Germline V gene sequence: CDR1 SGHTA, CDR2 FQGTGA. CDR3 size: 13 residues. Trimming shortened V by 0 bases and J by 4 bases, and 6 bases separated the two germline ends. The CDR3 region is CASSLTPGETQYF. The CDR3 DNA follows: TGTGCCAGCAGCTTAACGCCTGGAGAGACCCAGTACTTC.

This clone was seen a handful of times. This chain joins TRBV5-1 and TRBJ2-7; the match to TRBD1 covers 9 bases. The V gene's germline CDR1 is SGHRS and CDR2 YFSETQ. There are 16 residues in the CDR3. Germline trimming cut 0 bases from V and 6 bases from J; bases unmatched to any gene: 10. In DNA form, the CDR3 reads TGCGCCAGCAGCTTGGGGAGACAGGGGGGGATCTCCGAGCAGTACTTC. It is translated as CASSLGRQGGISEQYF.

This chain joins TRBV27 and TRBJ2-7, with D tentatively TRBD2 (6 bases). Germline V lookup: CDR1 MNHEY, CDR2 SMNVEV (reference sequence). The ends were cut back, 5 bases at V and 2 bases at J, with 22 bases in the middle. The CDR3 totals 17 residues. The CDR3 is CASSRSGYRDSAYEQYF. CDR3 nucleotides: TGTGCCAGCAGTCGGTCAGGTTACCGGGACTCCGCCTACGAGCAGTACTTC.

The chain carries TRBV6-6 and TRBJ1-4; D remains ambiguous. The CDR3 loop spans 14 amino acids. Germline V CDR1 and CDR2: MNHNY, SVGAGI (reference sequence). The ends were cut back, 4 bases at V and 7 bases at J, with 13 bases in the middle. This chain's CDR3 is CASSWPGGGEKLFF. The CDR3 coding sequence is TGTGCCAGCAGTTGGCCCGGAGGTGGTGAAAAACTGTTTTTT.

This clone was picked up a small number of times. V gene TRBV2 combines with J gene TRBJ1-2; tentatively, D is TRBD1 (5 bases). The germline V gene has CDR1 SNHLY and CDR2 FYNNEI. The CDR3 spans 17 residues. With 7 bases removed from V and 6 bases from J, the gap between germline ends came to 27 bases. The CDR3 here is CASTQLGTVPVTNGYTF. In DNA, the CDR3 is TGTGCCAGCACCCAACTCGGGACGGTCCCCGTCACTAATGGCTACACCTTC. The full variable domain, rest sourced from reference TRBV2 and TRBJ1-2, is EPEVTQTPSHQVTQMGQEVILRCVPISNHLYFYWYRQILGQKVEFLVSFYNNEISEKSEIFDDQFSVERPDGSNFTLKIRSTKLEDSAMYFCASTQLGTVPVTNGYTFGSGTRLTVV.

The genes are TRBV6-5 and TRBJ2-1, with 8 bases fitting TRBD1. The CDR3 covers 15 residues. Germline-derived CDR1 and CDR2 are MNHEY and SVGAGI. The trim removed 5 bases at V and 3 bases at J, leaving 6 bases unmatched. The CDR3 nucleotides read TGTGCCAGCAGTCTAACAGGGGGTTTCTACAATGAGCAGTTCTTC. Amino acids: CASSLTGGFYNEQFF.

The V and J genes are TRBV7-8 and TRBJ2-3; D may be TRBD1 or TRBD2 (5 bases each). The CDR3 is made up of 16 amino acids. Germline V gene sequence: CDR1 SGHVS, CDR2 FQNEAQ. The germline V and J ends were trimmed by 4 bases and 1 base, with 15 bases remaining between them. CDR3 nucleotides: TGTGCCAGCAGCTCGAGTCCTACGGGGCGCACAGATACGCAGTATTTT. Translated, it gives CASSSSPTGRTDTQYF.

The CDR3, as DNA: TGTGCCAGCAGCCCCCGGACTAGCTACGAGCAGTACTTC. This encodes CASSPRTSYEQYF. The chain recombines TRBV7-6 with TRBJ2-7, with 7 bases identical to TRBD2. With V trimmed by 5 bases and J by 3 bases, 4 bases remained unmatched. The germline CDR1 and CDR2 sequences are SGHVS and FNYEAQ. The CDR3 runs 13 residues.

The J gene is TRBJ1-6, the V gene TRBV11-1, with a weak D call TRBD1 (5 bases). CDR3 length equals 14 residues. The V gene's germline CDR1 is SGHAT and CDR2 FQDESV (reference sequence). Trimming shortened V by 5 bases and J by 9 bases, and 14 bases separated the two germline ends. The CDR3, as DNA: TGTGCCAGCAGCGTCGGGGGGGAGGGTTCACCCCTCCACTTT. Encoded protein: CASSVGGEGSPLHF.

This clone was seen more than once but under ten times. V usage is TRBV11-2 and J usage is TRBJ2-7; possibly TRBD2 for D (5 bases). This CDR3 is 11 amino acids long. Germline loops: CDR1 SGHAT, CDR2 FQNNGV. CDR3 amino acids: CVVGEAYEQYF. The CDR3 region has the DNA TGTGTTGTCGGGGAAGCCTACGAGCAGTACTTC.

V gene TRBV5-1 combines with J gene TRBJ2-1; 13 bases align to TRBD2. The germline V gene encodes CDR1 SGHRS and CDR2 YFSETQ. The CDR3 covers 17 residues. The trim removed 0 bases at V and 6 bases at J, leaving 6 bases unmatched. The CDR3 loop is CASSLGLAGGHGNEQFF. The CDR3 DNA sequence: TGCGCCAGCAGCTTGGGACTAGCGGGGGGCCATGGCAATGAGCAGTTCTTC.

The genes are TRBV2 and TRBJ2-7; 7 bases align to TRBD1. V was pared by 8 bases and J by 5 bases, with 6 bases of the junction left unmatched. Germline CDR1 is SNHLY and CDR2 is FYNNEI. The CDR3 consists of 12 residues. This CDR3 is CASGTDPDEQYF. The DNA for the CDR3 is TGTGCCAGCGGGACAGATCCTGACGAGCAGTACTTC. The full variable domain, its missing parts supplied by reference TRBV2 and TRBJ2-7, is EPEVTQTPSHQVTQMGQEVILRCVPISNHLYFYWYRQILGQKVEFLVSFYNNEISEKSEIFDDQFSVERPDGSNFTLKIRSTKLEDSAMYFCASGTDPDEQYFGPGTRLTVT.

This clone was seen only a few times. The genes are TRBV7-8 and TRBJ2-6; no clear D. The CDR3 sequence is 18 residues long. Germline V lookup: CDR1 SGHVS, CDR2 FQNEAQ. V was cut by 5 bases and J by 0 bases, with 17 bases left in between. CDR3 sequence reads: CASSPHPPRSSGANVLTF. The CDR3 DNA reads TGTGCCAGCAGCCCACACCCCCCCCGAAGCTCTGGGGCCAACGTCCTGACTTTC.

This chain connects TRBV5-6 to TRBJ2-7, with TRBD1 identical over 8 bases. The CDR3 totals 15 residues. V was pared by 3 bases and J by 3 bases, with 8 bases of the junction left unmatched. Germline assignment: CDR1 SGHDT and CDR2 YYEEEE. The CDR3 sequence: CASSSTGTGNYEQYF. The CDR3 coding sequence is TGTGCCAGCAGCTCAACCGGGACAGGAAACTACGAGCAGTACTTC. Full variable domain (missing parts from reference TRBV5-6 and TRBJ2-7): DAGVTQSPTHLIKTRGQQVTLRCSPKSGHDTVSWYQQALGQGPQFIFQYYEEEERQRGNFPDRFSGHQFPNYSSELNVNALLLGDSALYLCASSSTGTGNYEQYFGPGTRLTVT.

The genes are TRBV5-1 and TRBJ2-7; D perhaps matches TRBD1 (6 bases). V was shortened by 2 bases and J by 0 bases, with 9 bases between the two germline ends. There are 14 residues in the CDR3. Germline values: CDR1 SGHRS, CDR2 YFSETQ. The CDR3, as DNA: TGCGCCAGCAGCTTCCGGGACAACTCCTACGAGCAGTACTTC. Amino acid sequence: CASSFRDNSYEQYF.

Points on this clone: This same CDR3 is encoded by further DNA sequences in the sample. The J gene is TRBJ1-5, the V gene TRBV18, with TRBD1 as a possible D gene (5 bases). CDR1 is KGHSH and CDR2 is LQKENI in the germline V gene. The CDR3 spans 16 residues. Trimming took off 8 bases at V and 7 bases at J, with 24 bases between the two ends. The CDR3 loop is CASPLWGKGEGQPQHF. The CDR3 DNA follows: TGTGCCAGCCCACTCTGGGGGAAGGGAGAAGGGCAGCCCCAGCATTTT.